Listed below are T cell receptor beta chains from one sample, sequenced in a study of blood T cell repertoires in COVID-19. The assay was immunoSEQ multiplex PCR, and TCRdb's table has in-frame clones only and misses some. The sample lists 150,000 to 180,000 clones, roughly 80% seen once, with 25% to 30% in the top ten. The specimen was peripheral blood. The receptors here all came from a woman aged 55-70 years with acute or convalescent COVID-19. The CDR3 runs from the conserved cysteine through the conserved F or W. D genes are given only for firm matches. Not every row has a clone size; where given, it reads once, few, many or a size class.

CDR3 DNA	CDR3 protein	clone size	V gene	J gene	D gene
TGTGCCAGCAGTTACTCGCTAGCGGGGGGGGTAGATACGCAGTATTTT	CASSYSLAGGVDTQYF	NA	TRBV6-5	TRBJ2-3	TRBD2
TGCGCCAGCAGCAGACAGGGGGAAGGACACACTGAAGCTTTCTTT	CASSRQGEGHTEAFF	NA	TRBV5-1	TRBJ1-1	TRBD1
TGTGCCGGGGGTTCGACAGGGTCAAACACTGAAGCTTTCTTT	CAGGSTGSNTEAFF	NA	TRBV28	TRBJ1-1	TRBD1
TGTGCCAGCAGCTTAGTGCCAGGGACTGAAGCTTTCTTT	CASSLVPGTEAFF	NA	TRBV7-8	TRBJ1-1	NA
TGTGCCAGCAGCTTACAGGGGGCGCGGGAAAAACTGTTTTTT	CASSLQGAREKLFF	NA	TRBV7-9	TRBJ1-4	TRBD1
TGTGCCAGCAGCTTATTAGGGACAGGGACGAGGGAGACCCAGTACTTC	CASSLLGTGTRETQYF	NA	TRBV7-8	TRBJ2-5	TRBD1
TGTGCCACCAGCGCTGATCGCGGCGAGCAGTTCTTC	CATSADRGEQFF	NA	TRBV24-1	TRBJ2-1	NA
TGTGCCAGCAGTTTGCGGACAGCGGAATTGGTCGGCTACACCTTC	CASSLRTAELVGYTF	NA	TRBV28	TRBJ1-2	NA
TGTGCCAGTGTGTCAACCGGGACAGGGGGCACTGAAGCTTTCTTT	CASVSTGTGGTEAFF	NA	TRBV19	TRBJ1-1	TRBD1
TGTGCCAGCAACTTCCTAGCGGGCGTGAATACGCAGTATTTT	CASNFLAGVNTQYF	few	TRBV27	TRBJ2-3	TRBD2
TGTGCCAGCAGTCCCCGGGGGGCCACTGAAGCTTTCTTT	CASSPRGATEAFF	NA	TRBV12-3/TRBV12-4	TRBJ1-1	NA
TGTGCCAGTAGTCCCTTACAGGGCGTAGGCAATCAGCCCCAGCATTTT	CASSPLQGVGNQPQHF	NA	TRBV19	TRBJ1-5	NA
TGTGCCAGCAGCCAGGGGAGGCTCAAGAAAAACATTCAGTACTTC	CASSQGRLKKNIQYF	NA	TRBV3-1/TRBV3-2	TRBJ2-4	NA
TGTGCCAGTAACATTGGACAGGGTACCAACGAGCAGTACTTC	CASNIGQGTNEQYF	NA	TRBV2	TRBJ2-7	TRBD1
TGTGCCAGCAGTTACTCTGGGGGGGCGCCCACTGAAGCTTTCTTT	CASSYSGGAPTEAFF	NA	TRBV6-5	TRBJ1-1	NA
TGCGCCAGCAGCTTGGTCCCACAGGGTCAGGAGACCCAGTACTTC	CASSLVPQGQETQYF	NA	TRBV5-1	TRBJ2-5	NA
TGTGCCATCAGTACAGGGGATGAAGAGACCCAGTACTTC	CAISTGDEETQYF	NA	TRBV10-3	TRBJ2-5	TRBD1
TGTGCCAGCAGCCGGGACAGGCACTATGGCTACACCTTC	CASSRDRHYGYTF	NA	TRBV7-3	TRBJ1-2	TRBD1
TGTGCCAGTAGTGGGCCTTCTCAGGGCAAAAACATTCAGTACTTC	CASSGPSQGKNIQYF	NA	TRBV19	TRBJ2-4	NA
TGTGCCAGCAGCTTGGGACAGGGGGCTCTGACTAATGAAAAACTGTTTTTT	CASSLGQGALTNEKLFF	NA	TRBV7-9	TRBJ1-4	TRBD1